This section outlines one T cell receptor (beta chain) sequence together with its context. Random hexamers were used to reverse transcribe the RNA input (about 0.5 to 1 ug). Amplification of TCR beta CDR3 by immunoSEQ multiplex PCR spanned 54 Vbeta and 13 Jbeta. TCRdb reprocessed the immunoSEQ multiplex PCR reads with MiXCR, giving one entry per CDR3 protein. The data contain 85,000 to 130,000 distinct CDR3 sequences, roughly 94% of them singletons. The CDR3 has 13 amino acids. V lost 0 bases to trimming and J lost 5 bases, with 7 bases between them. CDR1 and CDR2 from the germline V gene are DFQATT and SNEGSKA (reference sequence). This entry is derived from a study of CD8 T cells in Susac syndrome. The overall study: When their blood was taken, patients with Susac syndrome were therapy-naive, taking corticosteroids, or taking intravenous immunoglobulin alone.

The sequenced target, TCR beta, came from blood CD8+ and CD4+ T cells. The source of this sequence is a human donor with Susac syndrome. The specimen was CD8+ T cells from PBMCs. The chain couples TRBV20-1 to TRBJ2-2; D call uncertain. CDR3: CSAREGQTGELFF. CDR3 DNA: TGCAGTGCTAGAGAGGGTCAGACCGGGGAGCTGTTTTTT.